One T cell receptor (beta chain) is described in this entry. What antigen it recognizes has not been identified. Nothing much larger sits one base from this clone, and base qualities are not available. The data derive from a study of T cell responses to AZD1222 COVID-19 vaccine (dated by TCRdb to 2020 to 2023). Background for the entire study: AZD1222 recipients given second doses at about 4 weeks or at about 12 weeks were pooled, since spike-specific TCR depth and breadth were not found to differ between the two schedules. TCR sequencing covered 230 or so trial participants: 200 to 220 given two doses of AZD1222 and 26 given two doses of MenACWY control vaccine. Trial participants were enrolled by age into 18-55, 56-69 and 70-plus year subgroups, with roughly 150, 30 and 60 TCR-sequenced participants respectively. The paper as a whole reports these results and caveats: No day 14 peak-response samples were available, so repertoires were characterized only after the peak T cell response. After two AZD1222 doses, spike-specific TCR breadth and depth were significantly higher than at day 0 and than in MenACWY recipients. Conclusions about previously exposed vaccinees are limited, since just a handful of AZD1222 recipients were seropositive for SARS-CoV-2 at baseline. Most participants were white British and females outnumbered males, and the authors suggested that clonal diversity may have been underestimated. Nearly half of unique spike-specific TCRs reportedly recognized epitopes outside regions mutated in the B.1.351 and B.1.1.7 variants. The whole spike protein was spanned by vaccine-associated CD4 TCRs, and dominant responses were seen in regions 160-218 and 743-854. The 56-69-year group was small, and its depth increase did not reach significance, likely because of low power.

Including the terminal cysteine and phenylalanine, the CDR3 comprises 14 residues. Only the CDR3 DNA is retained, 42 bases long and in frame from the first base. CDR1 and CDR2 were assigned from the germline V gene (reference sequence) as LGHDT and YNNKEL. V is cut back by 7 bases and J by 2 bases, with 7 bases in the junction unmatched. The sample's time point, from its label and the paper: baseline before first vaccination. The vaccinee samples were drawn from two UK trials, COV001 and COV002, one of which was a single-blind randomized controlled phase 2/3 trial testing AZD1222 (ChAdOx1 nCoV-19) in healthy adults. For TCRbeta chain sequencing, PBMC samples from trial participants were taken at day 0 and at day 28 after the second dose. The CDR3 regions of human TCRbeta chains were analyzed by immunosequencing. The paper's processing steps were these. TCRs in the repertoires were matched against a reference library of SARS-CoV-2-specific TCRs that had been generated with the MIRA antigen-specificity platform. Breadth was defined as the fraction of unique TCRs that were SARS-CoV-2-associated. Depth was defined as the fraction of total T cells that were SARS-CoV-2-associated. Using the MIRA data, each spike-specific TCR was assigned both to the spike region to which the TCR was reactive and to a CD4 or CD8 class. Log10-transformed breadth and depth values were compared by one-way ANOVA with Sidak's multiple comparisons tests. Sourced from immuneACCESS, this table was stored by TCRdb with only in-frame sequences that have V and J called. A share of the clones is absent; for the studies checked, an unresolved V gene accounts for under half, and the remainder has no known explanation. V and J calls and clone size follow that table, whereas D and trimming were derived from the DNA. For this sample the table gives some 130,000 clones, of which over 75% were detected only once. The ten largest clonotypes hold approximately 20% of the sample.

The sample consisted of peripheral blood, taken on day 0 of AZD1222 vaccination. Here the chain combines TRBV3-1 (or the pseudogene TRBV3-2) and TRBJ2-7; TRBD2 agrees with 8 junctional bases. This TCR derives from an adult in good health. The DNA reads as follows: TGTGCCAGCACTCTCCGGGGGGGGCCCTACGAGCAGTACTTC. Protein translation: CASTLRGGPYEQYF.